This T cell receptor (beta chain) stems from a study of identical twins. Study conclusions and caveats: For out-of-frame beta sequences, excess twin sharing was weaker.

In this sample, this clonotype turned up a few times. Its matching antigen is unknown. TCRdb re-called the 5' RACE reads with MiXCR, one entry per CDR3 protein. The sample shows 400,000 to 550,000 distinct CDR3 sequences, roughly 21% of them seen only once. CDR3 length: 16 amino acids. V trimming: 3 bases; J trimming: 1 base; junction bases outside the gene matches: 8. Germline loops: CDR1 ENHRY, CDR2 SYGVKD. Healthy Caucasian individuals made up all the donors. These records were also assigned to another study, of T cells expressing NK-cell markers. Per that study: Just one sequenced donor of eight was HCMV-seronegative, while seven were seropositive.

Sequences were obtained from CD4+ T cells sorted from blood. The V and J genes are TRBV10-3 and TRBJ2-7; 8 bases line up with TRBD2. This clonotype was sampled from a woman aged 18-29 years in good health. CDR3 residues: CAISESPAGGSYEQYF. CDR3 nucleotide sequence: TGTGCCATCAGTGAATCCCCTGCGGGGGGATCCTACGAGCAGTACTTC.